Below, 23 T cell receptor beta chains from the same sample are listed, as sequenced in a study of T cell changes during pregnancy in multiple sclerosis. The table came from immunoSEQ multiplex PCR; TCRdb's copy has only in-frame clones and leaves some out. Among some 99,000 clones listed, approximately 95% were seen once. Sequenced here: peripheral blood, sampled after pregnancy. The receptors originated from a female donor with multiple sclerosis, enrolled in a pregnancy study.

This chain joins TRBV7-2 and TRBJ2-3; TRBD2 matches at 8 bases. V shed 0 bases and J 9 bases; nucleotides not matched to a gene: 5. CDR1 is SGHTA and CDR2 is FQGNSA in the germline V gene. This CDR3 has 14 residues. The CDR3 here is CASSLAGTRQTQYF. CDR3 sequence (DNA): TGTGCCAGCAGCTTAGCTGGGACTAGGCAGACGCAGTATTTT.

The J gene is TRBJ1-1, the V gene TRBV27; tentative D call: TRBD1 (5 bases). Trimming took 2 bases from V and 1 from J, leaving 11 bases between them. The CDR3 contains 15 residues. Germline-derived CDR1 and CDR2 are MNHEY and SMNVEV (reference sequence). The CDR3 sequence: CASSLRGTGNTEAFF. CDR3 nucleotides: TGTGCCAGCAGTTTACGGGGGACGGGGAACACTGAAGCTTTCTTT.

This clone has just one count. The rearrangement links TRBV6-1 to TRBJ1-1; TRBD1 matches 7 bases. The CDR3 contains 13 residues. The V gene's germline CDR1 is MNHNS and CDR2 SASEGT. V trimming: 6 bases; J trimming: 4 bases; junction bases outside the gene matches: 5. Written as DNA, the CDR3 is TGTGCCAGCAGAGACAGGGCCACCACTGAAGCTTTCTTT. Protein: CASRDRATTEAFF.

CDR3 sequence: CASSIGAISNQPQHF. The CDR3 DNA reads TGTGCCAGTAGTATTGGGGCGATAAGCAATCAGCCCCAGCATTTT. The chain combines TRBV19 with TRBJ1-5; D possibly corresponds to TRBD1 (5 bases). The CDR3 runs to 15 residues. Trimming took 3 bases from V and 1 from J, leaving 10 bases between them. Germline V gives CDR1 LNHDA, CDR2 SQIVND (reference sequence).

CDR3 amino acids: CATSSRRGEETQYF. CDR3 DNA: TGTGCCACCAGCAGTCGCCGGGGGGAAGAAACGCAGTATTTT. The genes are TRBV15 and TRBJ2-3; 7 bases line up with TRBD2. This CDR3 region has 14 residues. V dropped 3 bases and J dropped 9; count of bases not matched to a gene: 9. The germline CDR1 and CDR2 sequences are LNHNV and YYDKDF (reference sequence).

This clone has only one observation. The chain couples TRBV29-1 to TRBJ1-2, with D tentatively TRBD1 (5 bases). Germline assignment: CDR1 SQVTM and CDR2 ANQGSEA. CDR3 size: 11 residues. Trimming shortened V by 6 bases and J by 6 bases, and 11 bases separated the two germline ends. The CDR3, as DNA: TGCAGCGTGGACACGGCAGATGGCTACACCTTC. Its protein product is CSVDTADGYTF.

The chain carries TRBV10-3 and TRBJ2-1; D may be TRBD2 (6 bases). Trimming stripped 7 bases from V and 4 bases from J, with 11 bases between. In germline, CDR1 is ENHRY, CDR2 SYGVKD. The CDR3 spans 13 residues. CDR3 coding DNA: TGTGCCATCAACCCCGGGGGTTACAATGAGCAGTTCTTC. Amino acids: CAINPGGYNEQFF.

V gene TRBV28 combines with J gene TRBJ2-7, with D unclear. Trimming shortened V by 1 base and J by 1 base, and 14 bases separated the two germline ends. Germline V gives CDR1 MDHEN, CDR2 SYDVKM. The CDR3 contains 16 residues. The chain's CDR3 is CASSLYRQVPSYEQYF. The CDR3 DNA follows: TGTGCCAGCAGTTTATATAGGCAGGTACCATCCTACGAGCAGTACTTC.

V and J are TRBV10-2 and TRBJ2-1; 9 bases align to TRBD2. The CDR3 spans 15 residues. Germline V CDR1 and CDR2: WSHSY, SAAADI. With V trimmed by 0 bases and J by 9 bases, 6 bases remained unmatched. The DNA of the CDR3 is TGCGCCAGCAGTGAGTCGCCTAGCGGGAATAGTGAGCAGTTCTTC. Amino acid sequence: CASSESPSGNSEQFF.

The chain has TRBV7-8 and TRBJ1-2; D is uncertain. This CDR3 spans 12 amino acids. V dropped 5 bases and J dropped 8 bases, with 12 bases sitting between them. The germline V gene has CDR1 SGHVS and CDR2 FQNEAQ. The CDR3 nucleotides are TGTGCCAGCAGCCCGAGGGTAGGCGGCTACACCTTC. Residues: CASSPRVGGYTF.

The rearrangement uses TRBV19 and TRBJ2-3; 9 bases line up with TRBD1. The length of the CDR3 is 14 residues. The J segment lost 5 bases and the V segment lost 6 bases, leaving 6 bases of the junction unmatched. Germline V gives CDR1 LNHDA, CDR2 SQIVND (reference sequence). The DNA for the CDR3 is TGTGCCAGTAGCCTACAGGGGGCTGGAGATACGCAGTATTTT. Translation: CASSLQGAGDTQYF.

V is TRBV10-3 and J is TRBJ1-5, with TRBD1 matching 9 bases. The V gene end was trimmed by 3 bases and the J gene end by 4 bases; junction bases not matched to a gene: 7. Germline V lookup: CDR1 ENHRY, CDR2 SYGVKD. The CDR3 has 16 residues. The CDR3, as DNA: TGTGCCATCAGTGATATTGGACAGGGGCCGAATCAGCCCCAGCATTTT. It translates to CAISDIGQGPNQPQHF.

This rearrangement joins TRBV5-1 to TRBJ1-1; D not certain. The germline CDR1 and CDR2 sequences are SGHRS and YFSETQ. CDR3 length: 15 amino acids. V dropped 3 bases and J dropped 0 bases, with 12 bases sitting between them. The chain's CDR3 is CASSSKEGMNTEAFF. The CDR3 bases are TGCGCCAGCAGCTCCAAGGAGGGTATGAACACTGAAGCTTTCTTT.

CDR3 nucleotides: TGCGCCAGCAGCCAGGGACTAGCGGGAGTCTACGAGCAGTACTTC. Encoded protein: CASSQGLAGVYEQYF. The chain has TRBV4-3 and TRBJ2-7; 14 nucleotides match TRBD2. With V trimmed by 3 bases and J by 3 bases, 1 base remained unmatched. CDR3 size: 15 residues. CDR1 LGHNA and CDR2 YSLEER come from the germline V gene.

The chain has TRBV4-2 and TRBJ2-1; maybe TRBD2 (6 bases). Trimming shortened V by 0 bases and J by 7 bases, and 13 bases separated the two germline ends. The CDR3 length is 15 residues. Germline CDR1 LGHNA, CDR2 YNFKEQ. CDR3: CASSQDPLAKNEQFF. As DNA, the CDR3 is TGTGCCAGCAGCCAAGATCCCCTAGCGAAGAATGAGCAGTTCTTC.

The V gene is TRBV5-4, the J gene TRBJ1-3; 7 nucleotides match TRBD1. Per the germline V gene, CDR1 is SGHNT and CDR2 is YYREEE (reference sequence). The V gene end was trimmed by 4 bases and the J gene end by 0 bases; junction bases not matched to a gene: 7. The CDR3 length is 16 residues. CDR3 loop: CASSLTTGSSGNTIYF. CDR3 in DNA: TGTGCCAGCAGCCTCACGACAGGGAGCTCTGGAAACACCATATATTTT.

This rearrangement joins TRBV6-1 to TRBJ2-4; perhaps TRBD1 as D (6 bases). V was pared by 3 bases and J by 5 bases, with 17 bases between. The germline V gene encodes CDR1 MNHNS and CDR2 SASEGT. The CDR3 spans 16 residues. CDR3 coding DNA: TGTGCCAGCAGTGACATGGACAGATCGCGCCAAAACATTCAGTACTTC. As protein: CASSDMDRSRQNIQYF.

The J gene is TRBJ2-7, the V gene TRBV5-1; 8 nucleotides align to TRBD1. The trim removed 4 bases at V and 5 bases at J, leaving 11 bases unmatched. The CDR3 is 15 residues long. From germline, CDR1 is SGHRS and CDR2 YFSETQ. The CDR3 sequence: CASSITGTGRDEQYF. The CDR3 bases are TGCGCCAGCAGCATAACGGGGACAGGTCGGGACGAGCAGTACTTC. The full variable domain, its missing parts supplied by reference TRBV5-1 and TRBJ2-7, is KAGVTQTPRYLIKTRGQQVTLSCSPISGHRSVSWYQQTPGQGLQFLFEYFSETQRNKGNFPGRFSGRQFSNSRSEMNVSTLELGDSALYLCASSITGTGRDEQYFGPGTRLTVT.

The chain is built from TRBV5-1 and TRBJ2-3; 12 positions agree with TRBD2. The CDR3 extends over 19 amino acids. J lost 3 bases, V lost 0 bases, and 11 bases had no gene match. CDR1 is SGHRS, CDR2 YFSETQ, per germline. The CDR3 spells CASSLGTATSGGRTDTQYF. The CDR3 DNA sequence: TGCGCCAGCAGCTTGGGGACGGCGACTAGCGGGGGTAGGACAGATACGCAGTATTTT. Using reference TRBV5-1 and TRBJ2-3 for the parts outside the CDR3, the full variable domain is KAGVTQTPRYLIKTRGQQVTLSCSPISGHRSVSWYQQTPGQGLQFLFEYFSETQRNKGNFPGRFSGRQFSNSRSEMNVSTLELGDSALYLCASSLGTATSGGRTDTQYFGPGTRLTVL.

CDR3 protein: CASSLSSGRLSYEQYF. The CDR3 DNA follows: TGTGCCAGCAGTTTGTCTAGCGGGAGGTTAAGCTACGAGCAGTACTTC. V usage is TRBV27 and J usage is TRBJ2-7; 11 bases agree with TRBD2. Looked up from germline, CDR1 is MNHEY and CDR2 is SMNVEV (reference sequence). CDR3 length: 16 residues. The V gene end was trimmed by 3 bases and the J gene end by 3 bases; junction bases not matched to a gene: 7.

V usage is TRBV2 and J usage is TRBJ1-1; TRBD1 is a possible D gene (5 bases). Germline CDR1 SNHLY, CDR2 FYNNEI. Trimming left V 6 bases short and J 3 bases short, with 17 bases between. This CDR3 region has 15 residues. The chain's CDR3 is CASRSPWGVDTEAFF. The CDR3 DNA follows: TGTGCCAGCAGGAGCCCCTGGGGGGTTGACACTGAAGCTTTCTTT.

This clone was seen only once. The J gene is TRBJ2-2, the V gene TRBV11-2, with a weak D call TRBD1 (5 bases). Germline lookup yields CDR1 SGHAT and CDR2 FQNNGV. This CDR3 is 14 amino acids long. The V end lost 4 bases, the J end lost 0 bases, and 6 bases lay between the germline ends. The CDR3 is CASSYRSNTGELFF. CDR3 coding DNA: TGTGCCAGCAGCTACAGGTCGAACACCGGGGAGCTGTTTTTT.

The chain combines TRBV27 with TRBJ1-4, with TRBD1 matching over 8 bases. This CDR3 has 15 residues. Unmatched junction bases numbered 10, after V lost 5 bases and J lost 8 bases. Germline lookup yields CDR1 MNHEY and CDR2 SMNVEV (reference sequence). CDR3 bases: TGTGCCAGCAGTCTAAGGACAGGGATCGGGGAAAAACTGTTTTTT. It translates to CASSLRTGIGEKLFF.